Detailed here is one TCR beta chain. There is no known antigen for this receptor. Per-nucleotide qualities are absent, and no much larger clonotype sits a single base away. The CDR1 and CDR2 encoded by the germline V gene are SGHRS and YFSETQ. The CDR3 measures 13 amino acids from cysteine to phenylalanine. The entry retains the CDR3 DNA only, 39 bases that are in frame from base 1. Cut back by 4 bases and 6 bases, the V and J ends lie 11 bases apart. These data originate in a study of blood T cell repertoires in COVID-19 (dated by TCRdb to 2018 to 2021). For context, the study as a whole: Collaborator samples came from the United States, Italy and Spain and covered acute and convalescent phases of COVID-19. A de-identified subject ID, COVID-19 status, age in years and sex were almost always included in the sample metadata. The repertoires were released in a freely available public database meant as a resource for research on the immune response to SARS-CoV-2. The material from the prospective study consisted of cDNA or gDNA derived from T cells, B-cell-depleted T cells, or PBMCs. Where available, HLA class I and class II types were obtained from metadata supplied by the sample provider rather than from assay-based typing. Samples were obtained from the ongoing ImmuneRACE study (first 160 participants) and from over 1,000 subjects provided by 6 global collaborators. Subjects who had been exposed to COVID-19, were actively infected with it, or had recovered from it provided the deeply sampled blood TCRbeta repertoires that made up the dataset.

Broader findings and caveats from the paper: The amount of clinical and demographic metadata varied by source and participant and was provided uncurated.

TCRbeta CDR3 regions were amplified from genomic DNA by means of the immunoSEQ Assay, a bias-controlled multiplex PCR. Per the source publication's procedure: The number of nucleated cells in each sample was estimated by amplification of reference gene primers within the assay. To quantify the absolute abundance of each unique TCRbeta CDR3 rearrangement, sequence reads were collapsed and filtered. For each sample, productive Simpson clonality was calculated as the square root of Simpson's diversity index across productive rearrangements. This immuneACCESS table, as held by TCRdb, lists in-frame sequences with V and J called but not all clones. Of the missing ones, under half trace to an unresolved V gene in checked studies; the others have no known cause. V, J and clone size are those of that table, while D and trimming were read from the DNA. In this sample the table shows 110,000 to 150,000 clones, 78% of which occur a single time. The top ten clones comprise about 2% of the sample.

The collaborating institutions used their own protocols to collect whole blood in K2EDTA tubes. Collaborator samples were shipped for TCRbeta analysis as frozen whole blood, isolated PBMCs, or DNA extracted from either sample type. Material for sequencing was peripheral blood. This TCR derives from a woman between 55 and 75 years old with acute or convalescent COVID-19. The chain links TRBV5-1 with TRBJ1-5; no D gene is confidently identified. For the CDR3, the sequence is CASSLTGFQPQHF. The DNA sequence follows: TGCGCCAGCAGCCTGACGGGTTTTCAGCCCCAGCATTTT.